What follows are 6 T cell receptor beta chains derived from one specimen sequenced in a study of cytomegalovirus exposure and HLA in healthy donors. With 60 Vbeta and 13 Jbeta primers, the PCR was carried out. TCRdb keeps only in-frame clones here, not all; method: immunoSEQ multiplex PCR. This table has some 100,000 clones, around 75% appearing once. The sample was PBMCs. The receptors shown here come from a male donor in good health and CMV-seropositive.

There are a few counts of this clone. J is TRBJ2-7 and V is TRBV5-1; the match to TRBD2 covers 7 bases. This CDR3 spans 16 amino acids. Germline-derived CDR1 and CDR2 are SGHRS and YFSETQ. J gave up 3 bases and V 7 bases, and 16 bases lay outside the gene matches. CDR3 protein: CASAPGGGATIYEQYF. In nucleotides, the CDR3 is TGCGCCAGCGCCCCCGGGGGAGGGGCGACGATCTACGAGCAGTACTTC.

The chain employs TRBV4-2 and TRBJ2-3, with TRBD1 as a possible D gene (6 bases). V lost 0 bases, J lost 0 bases, and 10 bases lay in between. The CDR3 loop spans 16 amino acids. From germline, CDR1 is LGHNA and CDR2 YNFKEQ. CDR3 amino acids: CASSQDSRGSTDTQYF. The CDR3 coding sequence is TGTGCCAGCAGCCAAGATTCTAGGGGGAGCACAGATACGCAGTATTTT.

The chain has TRBV18 and TRBJ2-7; 8 bases agree with TRBD1. The CDR3 is 16 amino acids. Germline CDR1 KGHSH, CDR2 LQKENI. V lost 0 bases, J lost 1 base, and 5 bases stayed unmatched. The chain's CDR3 is CASSPPPQGASYEQYF. Written as DNA, the CDR3 is TGTGCCAGCTCACCACCGCCCCAGGGGGCGTCCTACGAGCAGTACTTC.

The V call is TRBV30, the J call TRBJ1-1, with D perhaps matching TRBD1 (5 bases). V was shortened by 0 bases and J by 3 bases, with 8 bases between the two germline ends. This CDR3 has 13 residues. From germline, CDR1 is GTSNPN and CDR2 SVGIG (reference sequence). CDR3: CAWSVWGDTEAFF. The CDR3 DNA reads as TGTGCCTGGAGTGTATGGGGGGACACTGAAGCTTTCTTT.

The gene calls are TRBV5-1 and TRBJ2-7; tentative D call: TRBD1 (5 bases). The CDR3 runs to 14 residues. Per germline, CDR1 SGHRS and CDR2 YFSETQ. The germline V and J ends were trimmed by 4 bases and 2 bases, with 13 bases remaining between them. The CDR3 bases are TGCGCCAGCAGCGATTACAGGAATCCCTACGAGCAGTACGTC. It translates to CASSDYRNPYEQYV.

The chain is built from TRBV4-3 and TRBJ2-1, with 7 nucleotides matching TRBD2. V was pared by 0 bases and J by 7 bases, with 6 bases of the junction left unmatched. This CDR3 contains 15 residues. Germline values: CDR1 LGHNA, CDR2 YSLEER. CDR3 residues: CASSQDGRGGNEQFF. The CDR3 DNA is TGCGCCAGCAGCCAAGATGGTAGGGGAGGGAATGAGCAGTTCTTC.